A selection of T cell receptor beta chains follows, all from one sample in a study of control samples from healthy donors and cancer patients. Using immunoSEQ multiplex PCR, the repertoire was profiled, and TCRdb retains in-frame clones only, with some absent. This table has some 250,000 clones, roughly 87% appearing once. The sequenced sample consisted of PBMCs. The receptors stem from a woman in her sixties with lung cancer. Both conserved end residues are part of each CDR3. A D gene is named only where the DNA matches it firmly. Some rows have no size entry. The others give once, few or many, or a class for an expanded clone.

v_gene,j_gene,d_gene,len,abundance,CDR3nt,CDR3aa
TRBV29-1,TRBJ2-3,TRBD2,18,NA,TGCAGCGTCAGGGGACTAGCGGGAGTGGGGCGGTTCACAGATACGCAGTATTTT,CSVRGLAGVGRFTDTQYF
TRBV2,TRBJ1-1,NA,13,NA,TGTGCCAGCAACGCCGACATGAACACTGAAGCTTTCTTT,CASNADMNTEAFF
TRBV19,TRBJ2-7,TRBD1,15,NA,TGTGCCAGTAGTTTAACGGGACAGGGTCCCTACGAGCAGTACTTC,CASSLTGQGPYEQYF
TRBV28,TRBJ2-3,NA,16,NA,TGTGCCAGCAGTCCCACCCGGGGTATGGGCACAGATACGCAGTATTTT,CASSPTRGMGTDTQYF
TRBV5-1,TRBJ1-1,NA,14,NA,TGCGCCAGCAGCTTGGCCTTCAGTGGCACTGAAGCTTTCTTT,CASSLAFSGTEAFF
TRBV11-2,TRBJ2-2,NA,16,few,TGTGCCAGCAGCTTAGAAGGTGTTGGGAACACCGGGGAGCTGTTTTTT,CASSLEGVGNTGELFF
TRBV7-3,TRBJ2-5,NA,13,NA,TGTGCCAGCAGCTTACCGCAGGGGGAGACCCAGTACTTC,CASSLPQGETQYF
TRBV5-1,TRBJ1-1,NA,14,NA,TGCGCCAGCAGCCCAGACCTCCCGCAGACTGAAGCTTTCTTT,CASSPDLPQTEAFF
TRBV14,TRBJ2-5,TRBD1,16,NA,TGTGCCAGCAGCCAGGCCTGGGACAGTGCCCAAGAGACCCAGTACTTC,CASSQAWDSAQETQYF
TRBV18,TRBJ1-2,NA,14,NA,TGTGCCAGCTCACCAGGCGGGGCCACCTATGGCTACACCTTC,CASSPGGATYGYTF
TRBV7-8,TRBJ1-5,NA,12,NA,TGTGCCAGCAGCTTAGGTCTCTGGCCCCAGCATTTT,CASSLGLWPQHF
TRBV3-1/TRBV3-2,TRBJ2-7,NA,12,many,TGTGCCAGCAGCCAGGCTTCCTACGAGCAGTACTTC,CASSQASYEQYF
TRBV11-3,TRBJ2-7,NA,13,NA,TGTGCCAGCAGCCAAGAAAAAGCCAACGAGCAGTACTTC,CASSQEKANEQYF
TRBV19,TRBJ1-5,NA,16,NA,TGTGCCAGTAGTATAGAAAGCGGGCGAGTTGGACAGCCCCAGCATTTT,CASSIESGRVGQPQHF
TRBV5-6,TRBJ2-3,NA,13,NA,TGTGCCAGCAGCTTAAAGGGCACAGATACGCAGTATTTT,CASSLKGTDTQYF
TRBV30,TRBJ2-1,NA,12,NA,TGTGCCTGGAGCAGAACCTACAATGAGCAGTTCTTC,CAWSRTYNEQFF
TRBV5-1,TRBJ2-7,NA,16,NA,TGCGCCAGCAGCTTGGAGGGTAGCGGTTACTCCTACGAGCAGTACTTC,CASSLEGSGYSYEQYF
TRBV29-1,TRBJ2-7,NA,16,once,TGCAGCGTTGAAGAGGGGATTGGGGGGTCGGAATACGAGCAGTACTTC,CSVEEGIGGSEYEQYF
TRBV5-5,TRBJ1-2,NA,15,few,TGTGCCAGCAGCTTTCAGGGGCGCGAAAACTATGGCTACACCTTC,CASSFQGRENYGYTF
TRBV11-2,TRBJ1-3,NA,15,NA,TGTGCCAGCAGCTTGGATTTTGGGTCTGGAAACACCATATATTTT,CASSLDFGSGNTIYF
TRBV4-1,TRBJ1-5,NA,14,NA,TGCGCCAGCAGCCTCGGGCAGGGCAATCAGCCCCAGCATTTT,CASSLGQGNQPQHF
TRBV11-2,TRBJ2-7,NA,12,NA,TGTGCCAGCAGCTTCGGGCGGTACGAGCAGTACTTC,CASSFGRYEQYF